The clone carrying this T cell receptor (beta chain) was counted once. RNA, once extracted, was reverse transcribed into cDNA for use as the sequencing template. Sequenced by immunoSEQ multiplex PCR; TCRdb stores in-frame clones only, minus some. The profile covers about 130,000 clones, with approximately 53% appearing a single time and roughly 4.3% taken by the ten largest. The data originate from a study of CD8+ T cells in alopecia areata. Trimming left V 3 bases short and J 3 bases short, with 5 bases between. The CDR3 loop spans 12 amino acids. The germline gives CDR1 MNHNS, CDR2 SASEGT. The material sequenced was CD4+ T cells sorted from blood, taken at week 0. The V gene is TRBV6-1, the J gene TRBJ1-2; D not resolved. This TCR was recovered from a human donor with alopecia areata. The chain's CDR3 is CASSDRDYGYTF. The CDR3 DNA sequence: TGTGCCAGCAGTGACCGGGACTATGGCTACACCTTC.